The T cell receptor (beta chain) under discussion was sequenced for a study of CD8+CD57+ T cells in acquired aplastic anemia. Study outcomes and limitations: Simpson's diversity of CD8+ cells was not significantly different in patients compared with controls. Found in both controls and patients were twenty-nine CD8+ CDR3 sequences.

Patients chosen for sequencing had shown CD8+CD57+ cell expansion by flow cytometry. Severe acquired aplastic anemia was diagnosed in all patients. Untreated patients provided the blood samples, with no therapy given before sampling. This clonotype showed up many times. Its antigen is not known. Template material for TCR beta VDJ and CDR3 profiling consisted of genomic DNA. MiXCR, applied by TCRdb to the reads, yields one record per CDR3 protein. The sample lists just over 450,000 distinct CDR3 sequences, approximately 32% occurring once. This receptor was obtained from a human donor with aplastic anemia. Sequenced: sorted CD4+, CD8+, or CD8+CD57+ T cells (not recorded which) from PBMCs.

The CDR3 loop reads CSAEIAGPYEQYF. CDR3 bases: TGCAGTGCCGAAATAGCGGGACCCTACGAGCAGTACTTC. This chain connects TRBV20-1 to TRBJ2-7, with 8 bases identical to TRBD2. CDR3 length equals 13 residues. Trimming removed 6 bases from V and 2 bases from J; junction bases left unmatched: 6. Germline V gives CDR1 DFQATT, CDR2 SNEGSKA (reference sequence).